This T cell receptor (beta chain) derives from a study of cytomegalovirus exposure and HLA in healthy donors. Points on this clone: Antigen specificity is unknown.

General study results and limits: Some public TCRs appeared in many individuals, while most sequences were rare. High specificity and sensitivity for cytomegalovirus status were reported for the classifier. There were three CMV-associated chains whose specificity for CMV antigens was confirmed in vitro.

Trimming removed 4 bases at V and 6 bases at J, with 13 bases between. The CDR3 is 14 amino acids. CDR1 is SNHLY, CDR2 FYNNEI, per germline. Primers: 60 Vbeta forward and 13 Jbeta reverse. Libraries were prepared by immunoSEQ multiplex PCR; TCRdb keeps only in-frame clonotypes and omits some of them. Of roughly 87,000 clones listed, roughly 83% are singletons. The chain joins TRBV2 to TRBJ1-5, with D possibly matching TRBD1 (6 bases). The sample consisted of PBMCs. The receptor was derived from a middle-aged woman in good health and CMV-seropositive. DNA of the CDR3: TGTGCCAGCAGTGTTGCAGGGGCGGGTCAGCCCCAGCATTTT. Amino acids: CASSVAGAGQPQHF.